The next 16 T cell receptor beta chains were all read from a single sample in a study of early T cells in non-severe SARS-CoV-2 infection. A single record per CDR3 protein comes from TCRdb applying MiXCR to the 5' RACE reads. The sample includes 70,000 to 85,000 distinct CDR3 sequences, roughly 12% of them seen just once. The sample comprised whole blood. The receptors derive from an adult who was a healthcare worker with PCR-confirmed SARS-CoV-2 infection or an uninfected control (not recorded which).

This clonotype was seen a handful of times. The V gene is TRBV28, the J gene TRBJ2-4, with D perhaps given as TRBD1 or TRBD2 (5 bases each). The germline V gene encodes CDR1 MDHEN and CDR2 SYDVKM. The V gene lost 5 bases and the J gene lost 12 bases, with 14 bases spanning the gap. The CDR3 is made up of 12 amino acids. The DNA for the CDR3 is TGTGCCAGCAGTCCCCCCCGAGGGACTCAGTACTTC. Protein: CASSPPRGTQYF. The full variable domain, completed using reference TRBV28 and TRBJ2-4, is DVKVTQSSRYLVKRTGEKVFLECVQDMDHENMFWYRQDPGLGLRLIYFSYDVKMKEKGDIPEGYSVSREKKERFSLILESASTNQTSMYLCASSPPRGTQYFGAGTRLSVL.

This clonotype was detected many times. The rearrangement links TRBV10-3 to TRBJ1-2; D not resolved. V dropped 11 bases and J dropped 2 bases, with 9 bases sitting between them. The CDR3 contains 11 residues. The germline V gene encodes CDR1 ENHRY and CDR2 SYGVKD. CDR3 nucleotide sequence: TGTGCCGGTGGGGAAAACTATGGCTACACCTTC. Encoded protein: CAGGENYGYTF.

This chain connects TRBV11-2 to TRBJ2-3, with 10 positions matching TRBD1. The germline V gene encodes CDR1 SGHAT and CDR2 FQNNGV. The junction had 4 bases not matched to a gene; V was cut back by 3 bases and J by 4 bases. The CDR3 runs 15 residues. As DNA, the CDR3 is TGTGCCAGCAGCTTCGGGACAGGGGTGGCAGATACGCAGTATTTT. Protein: CASSFGTGVADTQYF. Complete variable domain (other parts from reference TRBV11-2 and TRBJ2-3): EAGVAQSPRYKIIEKRQSVAFWCNPISGHATLYWYQQILGQGPKLLIQFQNNGVVDDSQLPKDRFSAERLKGVDSTLKIQPAKLEDSAVYLCASSFGTGVADTQYFGPGTRLTVL.

This chain connects TRBV7-2 to TRBJ2-7, with 7 bases lining up with TRBD2. Losses at the gene ends were 1 base for V and 2 bases for J; bases not matched to a gene: 5. Germline V gene sequence: CDR1 SGHTA, CDR2 FQGNSA. The CDR3 has 15 residues. Written as DNA, the CDR3 is TGTGCCAGCAGCTTAGTGAGGGAGGGACCCTACGAGCAGTACTTC. Its protein is CASSLVREGPYEQYF. Using reference TRBV7-2 and TRBJ2-7 for the parts outside the CDR3, the full variable domain is GAGVSQSPSNKVTEKGKDVELRCDPISGHTALYWYRQSLGQGLEFLIYFQGNSAPDKSGLPSDRFSAERTGGSVSTLTIQRTQQEDSAVYLCASSLVREGPYEQYFGPGTRLTVT.

CDR3 coding DNA: TGTGCCAGCAGTCCAACACTCCCGGGACAGGGGGCAGGACCGTTCTTC. Protein: CASSPTLPGQGAGPFF. V is TRBV6-5 and J is TRBJ2-1, with 12 nucleotides matching TRBD1. The CDR3 extends over 16 amino acids. V lost 5 bases to trimming and J lost 15 bases; unmatched junction nucleotides: 17. Germline CDR1 and CDR2: MNHEY and SVGAGI.

This clonotype showed up just once. The rearrangement uses TRBV5-1 and TRBJ1-1, with D possibly TRBD1 on 5 matching bases. Trimming removed 6 bases at V and 0 bases at J, with 12 bases between. Germline V gene lookup returns CDR1 SGHRS and CDR2 YFSETQ. The CDR3 is 14 amino acids. The CDR3 bases are TGCGCCAGCACCGGGCGGGGGATGAACACTGAAGCTTTCTTT. This sequence encodes CASTGRGMNTEAFF.

This clonotype was seen a few times. This chain uses TRBV11-2 with TRBJ2-7; 15 bases line up with TRBD2. Looked up from germline, CDR1 is SGHAT and CDR2 is FQNNGV. V was clipped by 5 bases and J by 5 bases; unmatched bases: 7. CDR3 length: 16 amino acids. This CDR3 reads CASSRTSGRAHDEQYF. CDR3 sequence (DNA): TGTGCCAGCAGCCGGACTAGCGGGAGGGCCCACGACGAGCAGTACTTC.

The rearrangement links TRBV20-1 to TRBJ1-2, with no clear D. Germline CDR1 and CDR2: DFQATT and SNEGSKA (reference sequence). Trimming shortened V by 6 bases and J by 7 bases, and 21 bases separated the two germline ends. This CDR3 contains 14 residues. Here the CDR3 reads CSAEIMGSVSGYTF. The CDR3 bases are TGCAGTGCCGAAATCATGGGCAGCGTCTCTGGCTACACCTTC.

There are a few counts of this clonotype. The V and J genes are TRBV11-2 and TRBJ2-1; D is unclear. The CDR3 contains 16 residues. Trimming stripped 1 base from V and 1 base from J, with 11 bases between. CDR1 is SGHAT, CDR2 FQNNGV, per germline. The CDR3: CASSLGAKVSYNEQFF. CDR3 sequence (DNA): TGTGCCAGCAGCTTAGGGGCAAAGGTGTCCTACAATGAGCAGTTCTTC.

This clonotype appeared a few times. The chain's CDR3 is CSAEDTSSTDTQYF. In nucleotides, the CDR3 is TGCAGTGCTGAGGACACATCTAGCACAGATACGCAGTATTTT. The chain links TRBV20-1 to TRBJ2-3, with D maybe TRBD1 (5 bases). Germline-derived CDR1 and CDR2 are DFQATT and SNEGSKA (reference sequence). CDR3 length equals 14 residues. The germline V and J ends were trimmed by 5 bases and 0 bases, with 12 bases remaining between them.

This clonotype was counted at least ten times. The chain has TRBV12-3 or TRBV12-4 and TRBJ2-7; maybe TRBD1 (6 bases). V lost 2 bases, J lost 3 bases, and 11 bases lay in between. The length of the CDR3 is 14 residues. CDR3 sequence reads: CASSLQAGVYEQYF. CDR3 sequence (DNA): TGTGCCAGCAGTTTACAGGCAGGGGTCTACGAGCAGTACTTC.

The chain couples TRBV10-3 to TRBJ2-3, with TRBD1 identical over 7 bases. The CDR3 runs 14 residues. Germline CDR1 and CDR2: ENHRY and SYGVKD. V lost 10 bases, J lost 2 bases, and 9 bases stayed unmatched. In nucleotides, the CDR3 is TGTGCCACCTCGACAGGGCGCAACACAGATACGCAGTATTTT. It codes for CATSTGRNTDTQYF.

This chain connects TRBV28 to TRBJ2-5, with D maybe TRBD2 (5 bases). Germline V CDR1 and CDR2: MDHEN, SYDVKM. The CDR3 consists of 17 residues. Trimming shortened V by 5 bases and J by 5 bases, and 24 bases separated the two germline ends. The CDR3 is CASSARTGEGRRETQYF. The CDR3 DNA is TGTGCCAGCAGTGCGCGCACCGGGGAAGGTCGGCGGGAGACCCAGTACTTC.

This sequence joins TRBV2 and TRBJ1-1; D is possibly TRBD1 (6 bases). CDR1 and CDR2 (germline): SNHLY, FYNNEI. V lost 6 bases, J lost 11 bases, and 13 bases lay in between. The CDR3 has 11 residues. CDR3 amino acids: CASRNRDRAFF. CDR3 coding DNA: TGTGCCAGCAGGAACAGGGATCGGGCTTTCTTT.

This sequence joins TRBV6-5 and TRBJ2-1; no reliable D call. Germline assignment: CDR1 MNHEY and CDR2 SVGAGI. The germline V and J ends were trimmed by 4 bases and 0 bases, with 10 bases remaining between them. This CDR3 has 15 residues. In DNA, the CDR3 is TGTGCCAGCAGTTCAGTACCACTCTCCTACAATGAGCAGTTCTTC. Protein sequence: CASSSVPLSYNEQFF.

This clonotype was observed at least ten times. The chain joins TRBV11-2 to TRBJ2-7, with TRBD1 matching over 7 bases. CDR1 and CDR2 from the germline V gene are SGHAT and FQNNGV. The V gene end was trimmed by 5 bases and the J gene end by 1 base; junction bases not matched to a gene: 5. This CDR3 comprises 14 residues. The CDR3 DNA follows: TGTGCCAGCAGCCACGGGACAGCTTCCTACGAGCAGTACTTC. The encoded protein is CASSHGTASYEQYF.